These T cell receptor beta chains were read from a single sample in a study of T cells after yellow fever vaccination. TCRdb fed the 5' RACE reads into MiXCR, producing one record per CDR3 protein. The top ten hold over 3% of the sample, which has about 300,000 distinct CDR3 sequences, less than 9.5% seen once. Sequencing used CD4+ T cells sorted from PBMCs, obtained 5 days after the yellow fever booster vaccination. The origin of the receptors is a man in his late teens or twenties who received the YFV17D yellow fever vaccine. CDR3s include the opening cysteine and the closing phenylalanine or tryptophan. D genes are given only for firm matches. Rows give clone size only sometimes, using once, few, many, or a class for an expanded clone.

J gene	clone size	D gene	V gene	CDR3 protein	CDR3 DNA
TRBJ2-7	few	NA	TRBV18	CASSSRGGGYEQYF	TGTGCCAGCTCATCCCGGGGAGGGGGCTACGAGCAGTACTTC
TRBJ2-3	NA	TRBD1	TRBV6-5	CASRSGTGGEDTQYF	TGTGCCAGCAGATCCGGGACAGGGGGCGAGGATACGCAGTATTTT
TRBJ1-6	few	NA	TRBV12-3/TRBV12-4	CASSFLGNSPLHF	TGTGCCAGCAGTTTCCTTGGTAATTCACCCCTCCACTTT
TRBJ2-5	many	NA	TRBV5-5	CASSPLGAQETQYF	TGTGCCAGCAGCCCCCTAGGGGCCCAAGAGACCCAGTACTTC
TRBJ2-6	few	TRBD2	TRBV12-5	CASGLVISGGAGGANVLTF	TGTGCTAGTGGTTTGGTGATTAGCGGGGGGGCCGGTGGGGCCAACGTCCTGACTTTC
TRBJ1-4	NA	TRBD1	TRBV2	CASREDRGLIRGKLFF	TGTGCCAGCAGAGAGGACAGGGGCCTTATCCGTGGAAAACTGTTTTTT
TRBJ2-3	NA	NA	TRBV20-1	CSAIGDSLNTDTQYF	TGCAGTGCTATAGGTGACTCGCTAAACACAGATACGCAGTATTTT
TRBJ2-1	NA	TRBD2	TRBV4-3	CASSQEIGRGGNEQFF	TGCGCCAGCAGCCAAGAAATCGGGCGGGGGGGCAATGAGCAGTTCTTC
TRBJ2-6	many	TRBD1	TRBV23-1	CASSQAPQRTGATF	TGCGCCAGCAGTCAAGCGCCACAGAGGACAGGGGCGACTTTC
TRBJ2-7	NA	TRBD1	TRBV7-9	CASSAQSTGVYEQYF	TGTGCCAGCAGCGCGCAGTCGACAGGGGTCTACGAGCAGTACTTC
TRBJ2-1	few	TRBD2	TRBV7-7	CASSPRAGLAAYNEQFF	TGTGCCAGCAGCCCGAGGGCAGGACTAGCGGCCTACAATGAGCAGTTCTTC
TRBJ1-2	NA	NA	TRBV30	CASWWFGYTF	TGTGCCTCGTGGTGGTTTGGCTACACCTTC
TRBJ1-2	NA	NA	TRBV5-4	CASSGTLGSGYTF	TGTGCCAGCAGCGGGACCTTAGGTAGTGGCTACACCTTC
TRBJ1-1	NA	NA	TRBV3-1	CASSRWNTEAFF	TGTGCCAGCAGCCGCTGGAACACTGAAGCTTTCTTT
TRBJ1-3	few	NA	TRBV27	CASSSGTGSGNTIYF	TGTGCCAGCAGTTCCGGGACGGGTTCAGGAAACACCATATATTTT
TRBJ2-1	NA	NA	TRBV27	CASSSWTVRNEQFF	TGTGCCAGCAGTTCATGGACAGTCCGTAATGAGCAGTTCTTC
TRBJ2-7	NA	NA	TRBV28	CASSSTDYEQYF	TGTGCCAGCAGTTCGACCGACTACGAGCAGTACTTC
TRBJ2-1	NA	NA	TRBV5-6	CASKEGVRDEQFF	TGTGCCAGCAAAGAGGGGGTGAGGGATGAGCAGTTCTTC
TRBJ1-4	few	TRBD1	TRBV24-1	CATSDTRTGGEKLFF	TGTGCCACCAGTGATACCCGGACAGGTGGGGAAAAACTGTTTTTT
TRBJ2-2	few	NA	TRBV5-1	CASSPDFSGTGELFF	TGCGCCAGCAGTCCGGATTTCTCGGGGACCGGGGAGCTGTTTTTT
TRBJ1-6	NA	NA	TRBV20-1	CSARDRGWRHIGPLHF	TGCAGTGCTAGAGATAGGGGATGGCGGCATATCGGACCCCTCCACTTT
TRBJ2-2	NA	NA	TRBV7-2	CASTLGVGYGELFF	TGTGCCAGCACCCTCGGGGTGGGTTACGGGGAGCTGTTTTTT
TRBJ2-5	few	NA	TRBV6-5	CASSDLRGGRETQYF	TGTGCCAGCAGCGATCTAAGGGGGGGACGAGAGACCCAGTACTTC
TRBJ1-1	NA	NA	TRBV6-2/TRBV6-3	CASSYGTWATEAFF	TGTGCCAGCAGTTACGGGACCTGGGCAACTGAAGCTTTCTTT
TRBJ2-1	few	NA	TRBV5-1	CASSLAAGGGYNEQFF	TGCGCCAGCAGCTTGGCCGCAGGGGGGGGTTACAATGAGCAGTTCTTC
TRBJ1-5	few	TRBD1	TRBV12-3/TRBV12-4	CASSLRGGGFSNQPQHF	TGTGCCAGCAGCCTACGGGGAGGGGGCTTCAGCAATCAGCCCCAGCATTTT
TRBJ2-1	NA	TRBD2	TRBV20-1	CSASLRLAGGDEQFF	TGCAGTGCTTCCCTCCGGCTAGCGGGGGGGGATGAGCAGTTCTTC
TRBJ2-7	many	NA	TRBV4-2	CASSPEGVPYEQYF	TGTGCCAGCAGCCCAGAAGGGGTACCCTACGAGCAGTACTTC
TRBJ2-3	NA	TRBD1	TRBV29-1	CSVEDRYRGNTDTQYF	TGCAGCGTTGAAGATCGGTACAGGGGGAACACAGATACGCAGTATTTT
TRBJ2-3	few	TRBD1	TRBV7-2	CANLRDRVTDTQYF	TGTGCCAACCTCCGGGACAGGGTCACAGATACGCAGTATTTT
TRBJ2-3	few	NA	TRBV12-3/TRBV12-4	CASIPGDGTDTQYF	TGTGCCAGCATCCCCGGGGACGGGACAGATACGCAGTATTTT
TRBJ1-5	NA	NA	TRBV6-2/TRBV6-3	CATNSGWNNQPQHF	TGTGCCACCAACTCCGGGTGGAACAATCAGCCCCAGCATTTT
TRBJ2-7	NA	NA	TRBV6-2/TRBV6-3	CASRRDFSYEQYF	TGTGCCAGCCGCAGAGACTTCTCCTACGAGCAGTACTTC
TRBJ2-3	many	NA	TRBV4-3	CASSRYLSGSTDTQYF	TGCGCCAGCAGCCGCTACCTATCAGGTAGCACAGATACGCAGTATTTT
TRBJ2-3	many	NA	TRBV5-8	CASSPLGAGTQYF	TGTGCCAGCAGCCCCCTGGGGGCCGGTACGCAGTATTTT
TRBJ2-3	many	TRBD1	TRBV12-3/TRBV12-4	CASSPRGRGTDTQYF	TGTGCCAGCAGTCCTAGGGGGCGAGGGACAGATACGCAGTATTTT
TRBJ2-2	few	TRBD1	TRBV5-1	CASSLRDSTGELFF	TGCGCCAGCAGCTTGCGGGACAGCACCGGGGAGCTGTTTTTT
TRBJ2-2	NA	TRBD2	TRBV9	CASSVFLAGSGELFF	TGTGCCAGCAGCGTATTCCTAGCGGGGTCCGGGGAGCTGTTTTTT
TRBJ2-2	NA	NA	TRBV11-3	CASSLGPGGEGGELFF	TGTGCCAGCAGCTTAGGACCCGGAGGAGAGGGCGGGGAGCTGTTTTTT
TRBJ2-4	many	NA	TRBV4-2	CASSQQGGPIAKNIQYF	TGTGCCAGCAGCCAGCAAGGGGGACCCATAGCCAAAAACATTCAGTACTTC
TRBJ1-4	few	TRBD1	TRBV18	CASSGQRNEKLFF	TGTGCCAGCTCGGGACAGCGGAATGAAAAACTGTTTTTT
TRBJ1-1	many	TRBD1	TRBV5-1	CASSSLSGGNTEAFF	TGCGCCAGCAGCTCGCTCTCAGGGGGGAACACTGAAGCTTTCTTT
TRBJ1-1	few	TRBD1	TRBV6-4	CASSQTGGHTEAFF	TGTGCCAGCAGTCAAACAGGGGGCCACACTGAAGCTTTCTTT
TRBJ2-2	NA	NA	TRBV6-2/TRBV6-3	CASDHRFAGELFF	TGTGCCTCCGACCACAGGTTCGCGGGGGAGCTGTTTTTT
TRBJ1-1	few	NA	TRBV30	CAWTSWNTEAFF	TGTGCCTGGACTTCGTGGAACACTGAAGCTTTCTTT
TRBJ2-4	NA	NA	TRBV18	CASSHDIIAKNIQYF	TGTGCCAGCTCACACGACATCATAGCCAAAAACATTCAGTACTTC
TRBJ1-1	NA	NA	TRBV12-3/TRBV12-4	CASSPFQGTEAFF	TGTGCCAGCAGTCCCTTTCAAGGGACTGAAGCTTTCTTT
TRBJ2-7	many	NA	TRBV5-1	CASSLAPRTVEQYF	TGCGCCAGCAGCTTGGCGCCCAGGACGGTTGAGCAGTACTTC
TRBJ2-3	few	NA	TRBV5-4	CASSLVGAPDTQYF	TGTGCCAGCAGCTTGGTTGGGGCCCCAGATACGCAGTATTTT
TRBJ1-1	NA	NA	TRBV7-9	CASIDQANTEAFF	TGTGCCAGCATTGACCAGGCGAACACTGAAGCTTTCTTT
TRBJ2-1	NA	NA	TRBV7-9	CASSLGAGARNEQFF	TGTGCCAGCAGCTTAGGGGCGGGGGCGCGCAATGAGCAGTTCTTC
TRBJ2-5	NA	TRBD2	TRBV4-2	CASSQRGTSGVQETQYF	TGTGCCAGCAGCCAACGAGGGACTAGCGGGGTTCAAGAGACCCAGTACTTC
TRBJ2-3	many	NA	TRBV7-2	CASSPLNVVGTDTQYF	TGTGCCAGCAGCCCGTTGAATGTGGTGGGCACAGATACGCAGTATTTT
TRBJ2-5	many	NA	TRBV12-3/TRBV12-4	CASSFGYQETQYF	TGTGCCAGCAGTTTCGGCTATCAAGAGACCCAGTACTTC
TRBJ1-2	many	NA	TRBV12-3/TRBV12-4	CASSFGGVDYGYTF	TGTGCCAGCAGTTTTGGGGGGGTTGACTATGGCTACACCTTC